Listed below are T cell receptor beta chains from one sample, sequenced in a study of T cell responses to AZD1222 COVID-19 vaccine. TCRdb keeps only in-frame clones here, not all; method: immunoSEQ multiplex PCR. The data contain over 75,000 clones, roughly 87% of them singletons. Sample: peripheral blood, taken on day 0 of AZD1222 vaccination. The receptors were sampled from an adult in good health. Both conserved end residues are part of each CDR3. D genes are given only for firm matches. Size tells how often a clone was seen (once, few, many) or the class of an expanded clone, and some rows leave it out.

size,D,J,V,CDR3,DNA
.,TRBD1,TRBJ2-7,TRBV27,CASSLPGQGIDEQYF,TGTGCCAGCAGTTTACCGGGACAGGGAATCGACGAGCAGTACTTC
.,TRBD1,TRBJ2-5,TRBV3-1/TRBV3-2,CASSQTGVQETQYF,TGTGCCAGCAGCCAAACAGGGGTACAAGAGACCCAGTACTTC
.,.,TRBJ1-1,TRBV6-2/TRBV6-3,CASRPRQVNTEAFF,TGTGCCAGCAGACCTCGACAGGTGAACACTGAAGCTTTCTTT
few,.,TRBJ1-6,TRBV2,CASRRTASSYNSPLHF,TGTGCCAGCAGGAGGACAGCCAGCTCCTATAATTCACCCCTCCACTTT
.,.,TRBJ1-5,TRBV6-5,CATSNGYGDQHF,TGTGCCACCTCAAACGGGTACGGTGATCAGCATTTT
.,.,TRBJ1-1,TRBV29-1,CSGTQGGGTEAFF,TGCAGCGGAACACAGGGAGGGGGGACTGAAGCTTTCTTT
.,TRBD1,TRBJ2-4,TRBV19,CASSAQGLGKNIQYF,TGTGCCAGTAGCGCACAGGGGTTGGGTAAAAACATTCAGTACTTC
few,.,TRBJ2-1,TRBV2,CASSEGDMSFF,TGTGCCAGCAGTGAAGGAGATATGAGCTTCTTC
.,TRBD2,TRBJ2-2,TRBV25-1,CASSGVGLAGGPGGELFF,TGTGCCAGCAGTGGAGTAGGACTAGCGGGAGGGCCCGGCGGGGAGCTGTTTTTT
.,.,TRBJ2-3,TRBV11-3,CASSSGWTPSTDTQYF,TGTGCCAGCAGCTCTGGATGGACTCCTAGCACAGATACGCAGTATTTT
.,TRBD1,TRBJ2-7,TRBV6-5,CASRPGTGQYEQYF,TGTGCCAGCAGACCCGGGACAGGGCAATACGAGCAGTACTTC
.,TRBD1,TRBJ2-5,TRBV2,CASTGQGLETQYF,TGTGCCAGCACGGGACAGGGGTTAGAGACCCAGTACTTC
few,TRBD1,TRBJ1-2,TRBV7-2,CASSSMGQNYGYTF,TGTGCCAGCAGCTCGATGGGACAGAACTATGGCTACACCTTC
.,.,TRBJ1-2,TRBV29-1,CSVGLDVRGYTF,TGCAGCGTTGGATTAGATGTTAGGGGCTACACCTTC
few,.,TRBJ1-5,TRBV25-1,CASSRGLNQPQHF,TGTGCCAGCAGTAGGGGTCTAAATCAGCCCCAGCATTTT
.,TRBD1,TRBJ1-1,TRBV27,CASRGGAINSEAFF,TGTGCCAGCAGAGGGGGCGCGATTAACTCTGAAGCTTTCTTT
.,TRBD2,TRBJ2-3,TRBV18,CASSPLPPTSGGPTDTQYF,TGTGCCAGCTCACCACTGCCCCCTACTAGCGGGGGGCCCACAGATACGCAGTATTTT